This T cell receptor beta chain was identified in a study of vaccination effects on CD4 cells after COVID-19 (dated by TCRdb to between 2021 and 2023). Regarding the study in general: Each participant received two doses of an mRNA SARS-CoV-2 vaccine, either BNT162b2 or mRNA-1273. SARS-CoV-2 spike-specific CD4+ TCR repertoires were compared before and after mRNA vaccination in COVID-19 convalescent patients and in infection-naive vaccine recipients. A total of 9 to 11 COVID-19 convalescent patients and a handful of SARS-CoV-2-naive healthy vaccine recipients were included in the full study. Cultures from other donors in the study were sequenced with the Oncomine TCR Beta short-read assay on an Illumina iSeq 100. Overall results and qualifications from the work: In healthy vaccine recipients, vaccine-induced clones were almost all SARS-CoV-2 mono-reactive, with only 1 of 255 cross-reactive with common cold coronaviruses. Limitations of the study were the small number of convalescent patients and the absence of early post-infection timepoints. Clones induced by infection and clones induced by vaccination both contracted markedly at late timepoints after vaccination, which fits with T cell responses waning over time.

From V the trimming removes 6 bases and from J it removes 4 bases, while the gene matches leave 14 bases of the junction unaccounted for. The germline V gene (reference sequence) gives CDR1 as LNHDA and CDR2 as SQIVND. The CDR3 sequence holds 16 residues, the cysteine and phenylalanine included. The CDR3 DNA has 48 bases and is translated from base 1. In this sample, this clone turned up a few times. Which antigen it targets is not known. Base-call qualities are not available, and no considerably larger clone is one nucleotide away. Libraries were built with the immunoSEQ multiplex PCR assay. DNA from the cultured, isolated CD4+ T cells was subjected to TCR beta CDR3 sequencing. On the authors' methods: Non-productive TCR sequences were discarded, and reads were trimmed to the CDR3 region, with only CDR3s of 7 or more amino acids retained. The MANAFEST web app was used to identify antigen-specific clonotypes by comparing expansion in peptide wells with expansion in reference cultures. Positive clones required FDR<0.05 expansion versus reference and all other wells, odds ratio above 5, and frequency above 0.1% in two replicate wells. A clonotype was called cross-reactive if it was significantly expanded both in SARS-CoV-2 spike wells and in at least one common cold coronavirus spike condition. Using the stringdist R package, CDR3 similarity was measured by Levenshtein distance, and unrooted trees were constructed with ape in R 3.6.1. The table comes from immuneACCESS by way of TCRdb, which keeps in-frame sequences with V and J called. Part of the clones is missing from these tables; in studies checked, under half for an unresolved V gene and the rest for unknown reasons. V, J and clone size are those of that table, while D and trimming were read from the DNA. In this sample the table shows 55,000 to 75,000 clones, roughly 76% of which occur a single time. Around 2.7% of the sample is taken by the ten largest.

In the ViraFEST assay, PBMC were stimulated with viral peptide pools, and TCR sequencing was then used to find antigen-specific CD4+ T cell clonotypes based on their expansion. After approximately eleven days of culture, CD4+ T cells were isolated with the EasySep CD4+ T cell isolation kit. None of the healthy vaccine recipients had a prior SARS-CoV-2 infection, which was confirmed by nucleocapsid antibody tests that came back negative both before and after vaccination. A few million PBMC per well were cultured in IMDM with approximately 5% human AB serum, roughly 10 IU/ml IL-2 and gentamicin, plus 10 ug/ml peptides. On days 3 and 7, half of the culture medium was replaced with fresh IL-2-containing medium. Unless noted otherwise, every peptide stimulation condition was grown in triplicate wells. PBMC were separated from whole blood using Ficoll-Paque Plus gradient centrifugation and were then either cryopreserved at -140C or used fresh. The spike proteins of SARS-CoV-2 and of the common cold coronaviruses HCoV-NL63, HCoV-OC43 and HCoV-229E were spanned by overlapping peptide pools. Genomic DNA was extracted from cultured CD4+ T cells with the QIAamp micro DNA kit.

This sequence uses TRBV19 and TRBJ1-1; 7 junctional bases match TRBD1. This receptor was taken from a human donor who received a COVID-19 vaccine. The specimen comprised CD4+ T cells from PBMCs cultured with HCoV-NL63 spike peptides, sampled before COVID-19 vaccination. The sample's cell subset or site label, in plain terms: HCoV-NL63 spike overlapping peptide pool stimulation. Here is the DNA: TGTGCCAGTAGAAAAGGGACAGCGACCATCGCCACTGAAGCTTTCTTT. This encodes CASRKGTATIATEAFF.